This TCR beta chain was identified in a study of T cell repertoires in cytomegalovirus infection (dated by TCRdb to between 2018 and 2020). General notes on the study: Recently identified HLA-C-restricted CMV epitopes, whose presentation resists viral immunomodulation, were targeted by peptide stimulations together with well-studied HLA-B-restricted epitopes. The HLA type of each donor mattered for the analysis, because public TCR beta signatures pointed to carriage of CMV infection along with the matching HLA type.

The instrument given in TCRdb is Illumina HiSeq 1500. TCRdb reprocessing: public reads trimmed at Q25 with fastp, clones called with MiXCR, in-frame beta chains kept. Rows matching on CDR3 protein sequence are summarized as one entry with the most common DNA and genes. This sample comprises about 740,000 distinct CDR3 sequences, around 35% of them detected only once. Around a sixth of the sample comes from the top ten. This clonotype was seen a handful of times. The target of this receptor is not known. No much larger clonotype is one base removed from it; base qualities were not supplied. Reading the label with the study, this specimen's treatment or condition is: in vitro stimulation with specific CMV peptide epitopes to enrich CMV-specific T cells. What the work shows at the level of the full study, not this receptor alone: The ex vivo response was dominated by HLA-C-restricted CMV-specific TCR beta clonotypes, which also provided the single most frequent clonotype in two of eight donors. In both this cohort and an independent cohort of several hundred donors, the cumulative frequency of public TCR beta family members distinguished carriers of CMV infection plus the relevant HLA type.

This clonotype originated in a human donor in good health (CMV status not recorded). Some clones in this sample may be carry-over from other donors' samples. The sample consisted of cultured PBMCs, taken from culture after CMV antigen stimulation.

The DNA reads TGTGCCAGCAGTGAAAAAACAGGGTTCAGCAATCAGCCCCAGCATTTT. The encoded protein is CASSEKTGFSNQPQHF. The chain is encoded by TRBV6-1 joined to TRBJ1-5; a weak D assignment points to TRBD1 (6 bases agree). V is shortened by 2 bases, J by 1 base, and the region joining them spans 12 bases. Inclusive of the bounding cysteine and phenylalanine, the CDR3 is 16 residues long. The sequence is cut down to CDR3 DNA, 48 bases in frame from base 1. Based on the germline V gene, the CDR1 and CDR2 sequences are MNHNS and SASEGT.